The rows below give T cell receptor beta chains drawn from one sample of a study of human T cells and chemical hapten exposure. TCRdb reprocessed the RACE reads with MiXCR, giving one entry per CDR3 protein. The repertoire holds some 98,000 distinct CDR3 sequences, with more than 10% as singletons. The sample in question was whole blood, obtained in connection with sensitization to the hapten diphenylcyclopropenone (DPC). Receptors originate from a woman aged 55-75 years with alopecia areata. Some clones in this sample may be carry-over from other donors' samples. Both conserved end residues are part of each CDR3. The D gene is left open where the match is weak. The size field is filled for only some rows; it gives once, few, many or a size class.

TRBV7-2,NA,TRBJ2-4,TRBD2,TGTGCCAGCAGCCTGAGCGGGATCGGGGGAAACATTCAGTACTTC,CASSLSGIGGNIQYF
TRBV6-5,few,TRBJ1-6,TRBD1,TGTGCCAGCAGTAGGGGACAGAATTCACCCCTCCACTTT,CASSRGQNSPLHF
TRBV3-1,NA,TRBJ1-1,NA,TGTGCCAGCAGCCCCCCTGACTCAGGGGTCATGAACACTGAAGCTTTCTTT,CASSPPDSGVMNTEAFF
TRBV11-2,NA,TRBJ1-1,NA,TGTGCCAGCAGCTTAATGAACACTGAAGCTTTCTTT,CASSLMNTEAFF
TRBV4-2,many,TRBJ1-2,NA,TGTGCCAGCAGAGGGACGGAGTGGGGCTACACCTTC,CASRGTEWGYTF
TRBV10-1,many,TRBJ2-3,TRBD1,TGCGCCAGCAGTGACGGACAGGGAGACACAGATACGCAGTATTTT,CASSDGQGDTDTQYF
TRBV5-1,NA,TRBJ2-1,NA,TGCGCCAGCAGCATCAGCGCCGACTCCTACAATGAGCAGTTCTTC,CASSISADSYNEQFF
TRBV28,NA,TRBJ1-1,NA,TGTGCCAGCAGTTTAGTGCGGTCTGAAGCTTTCTTT,CASSLVRSEAFF
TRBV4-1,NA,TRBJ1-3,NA,TGCGCCAGCAGCCCTAGTAGGGGGGAGAAAGCTACGGCTGGAAACACCATATATTTT,CASSPSRGEKATAGNTIYF
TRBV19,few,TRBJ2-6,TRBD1,TGTGCCAGTAGTATGGGATCCGGACAGGCCCCAGGGGCCAACGTTCTGACTTTC,CASSMGSGQAPGANVLTF
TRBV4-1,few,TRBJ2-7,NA,TGCGCCAGCAGCCAAAGGGGAGACGACGAGCAGTACTTC,CASSQRGDDEQYF
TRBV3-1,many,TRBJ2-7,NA,TGTGCCAGCAGCCAAGACACGGGCGGACCCAACGAGCAGTACTTC,CASSQDTGGPNEQYF
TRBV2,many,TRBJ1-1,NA,TGTGCCAGCTTCAGGGCCACTGAAGCTTTCTTT,CASFRATEAFF
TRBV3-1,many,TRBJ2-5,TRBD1,TGTGCCAGCAGCCAAGCCGGACAGGGCCAAGAGACCCAGTACTTC,CASSQAGQGQETQYF
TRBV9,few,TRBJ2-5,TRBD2,TGTGCCAGCAGCGTAGCGGCGGGGGAGCAAGAGACCCAGTACTTC,CASSVAAGEQETQYF
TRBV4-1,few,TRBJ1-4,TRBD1,TGCGCCAGCAGCCAACAAGGGACAGGGGGCCCAACTAATGAAAAACTGTTTTTT,CASSQQGTGGPTNEKLFF
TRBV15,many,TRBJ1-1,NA,TGTGCCACCAGCAGAGATAGGGGCGGGACTGAAGCTTTCTTT,CATSRDRGGTEAFF
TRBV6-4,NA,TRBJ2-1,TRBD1,TGTGCCAGCAGTCAATCCGGGACAGGCCCCACGTTCTTC,CASSQSGTGPTFF
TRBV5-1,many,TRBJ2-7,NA,TGCGCCAGCAGTCGGGGCCTTAGTTACGAGCAGTACTTC,CASSRGLSYEQYF
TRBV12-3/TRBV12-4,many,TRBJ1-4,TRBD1,TGTGCCAGCAGGACCGGGACAGGGGTGGAAAAACTGTTTTTT,CASRTGTGVEKLFF
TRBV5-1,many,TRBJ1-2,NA,TGCGCCAGCAGCTTGGGTCACAGAAACTATGGCTACACCTTC,CASSLGHRNYGYTF
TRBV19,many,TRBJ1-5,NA,TGTGCCAGTACACGAGGGAGTTTTGGCAATCAGCCCCAGCATTTT,CASTRGSFGNQPQHF
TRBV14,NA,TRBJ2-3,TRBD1,TGTGCCAGCAGCCCGACAGGGCTCAGAGATACGCAGTATTTT,CASSPTGLRDTQYF
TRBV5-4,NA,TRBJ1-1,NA,TGTGCCAGCAGCGTACAGGGCAGAGACACTGAAGCTTTCTTT,CASSVQGRDTEAFF
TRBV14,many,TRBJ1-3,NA,TGTGCCAGCAGCCTAAGGCGCGGAGGAAACACCATATATTTT,CASSLRRGGNTIYF
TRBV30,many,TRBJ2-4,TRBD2,TGTGCCTGGAGCCAGACTAGCGGCAACATTCAGTACTTC,CAWSQTSGNIQYF
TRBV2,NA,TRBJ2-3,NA,TGTGCCAGCAGTGAGGGACAAGGAGAAGATACGCAGTATTTT,CASSEGQGEDTQYF
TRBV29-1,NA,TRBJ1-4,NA,TGCAGCGTCTCCGGGACGTCGAATGAAAAACTGTTTTTT,CSVSGTSNEKLFF
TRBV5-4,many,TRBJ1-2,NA,TGTGCCAGCAGCTTGGAAAACCGAGCTAACTATGGCTACACCTTC,CASSLENRANYGYTF
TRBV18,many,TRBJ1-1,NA,TGTGCCAGCTCACCGGTGCAGGGGTCTTTGACTGAAGCTTTCTTT,CASSPVQGSLTEAFF
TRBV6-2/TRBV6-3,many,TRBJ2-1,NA,TGTGCCAGCAGACTACAGAGACCCTACAATGAGCAGTTCTTC,CASRLQRPYNEQFF
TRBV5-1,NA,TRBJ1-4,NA,TGCGCCAGCAGAGTAGGATCGAGCACGGGTGATGAAAAACTGTTTTTT,CASRVGSSTGDEKLFF
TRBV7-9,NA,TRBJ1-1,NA,TGTGCCAGCAGATTCCCACTGGAAGCTTTCTTT,CASRFPLEAFF
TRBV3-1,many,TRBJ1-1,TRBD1,TGTGCCAGCAGCTGGGGACAGGGGCCCACTGAAGCTTTCTTT,CASSWGQGPTEAFF
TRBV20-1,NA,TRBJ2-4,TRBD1,TGCAGTGCTAGAGATTCCGTCGGGACAGGGGGCCCTTTGAACATTCAGTACTTC,CSARDSVGTGGPLNIQYF
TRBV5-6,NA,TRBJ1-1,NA,TGTGCCAGCAGCCCCCCCGGGGCGAAAAATACTGAAGCTTTCTTT,CASSPPGAKNTEAFF
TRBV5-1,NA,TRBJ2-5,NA,TGCGCCAGCAGCTTCCCATCAGGCTCTCAGGCGGAGACCCAGTACTTC,CASSFPSGSQAETQYF
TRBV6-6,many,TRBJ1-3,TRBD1,TGTGCCAGCAACTTGGGCAGGGGGCTGGACACCATATATTTT,CASNLGRGLDTIYF
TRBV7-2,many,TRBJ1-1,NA,TGTGCCAGCAGCTCACTTCAGGGGAGGGCTGAAGCTTTCTTT,CASSSLQGRAEAFF
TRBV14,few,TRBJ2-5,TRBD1,TGTGCCAGCAGCCGTCAGTGGGGGACAGGGGTCGAGACCCAGTACTTC,CASSRQWGTGVETQYF
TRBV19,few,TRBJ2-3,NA,TGTGCCAGCCGGGGGAGCCCACGGGATACGCAGTATTTT,CASRGSPRDTQYF
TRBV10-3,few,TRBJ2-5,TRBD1,TGTGCCATCAGTGACAGGGGGCAAGAGACCCAGTACTTC,CAISDRGQETQYF
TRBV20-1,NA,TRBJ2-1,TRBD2,TGCAGTGCTACTTCTAGCGGGGGGGCGGTGGATGAGCAGTTCTTC,CSATSSGGAVDEQFF
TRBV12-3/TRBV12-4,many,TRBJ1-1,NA,TGTGCCAGCAGCGCTTCCGTGTGGGGCACTGAAGCTTTCTTT,CASSASVWGTEAFF
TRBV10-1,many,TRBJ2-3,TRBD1,TGCGCCAGCAGCGCCGGGACAGGCACAGATACGCAGTATTTT,CASSAGTGTDTQYF
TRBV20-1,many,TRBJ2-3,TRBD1,TGCAGTGCAAACAGGGGGAGCACAGATACGCAGTATTTT,CSANRGSTDTQYF
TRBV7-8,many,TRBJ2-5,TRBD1,TGTGCCAGCAGCTTCTTCAGGGGGCAAGAGACCCAGTACTTC,CASSFFRGQETQYF
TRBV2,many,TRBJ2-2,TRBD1,TGTGCCAGCAGTGACCCCGGGACAGGGGTTACCGGGGAGCTGTTTTTT,CASSDPGTGVTGELFF
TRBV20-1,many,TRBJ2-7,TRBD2,TGCAGTGCCTTCCGGACTAGCGGGGGGGCAATATTGAAGCAGTACTTC,CSAFRTSGGAILKQYF
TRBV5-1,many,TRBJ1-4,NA,TGCGCCAGCAGCTTGATGGGGGCGTCTAATGAAAAACTGTTTTTT,CASSLMGASNEKLFF
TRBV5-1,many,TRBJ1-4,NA,TGCGCCAGCAGCTTGGGGGTACTCAATGAAAAACTGTTTTTT,CASSLGVLNEKLFF
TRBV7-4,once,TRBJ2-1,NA,TGTGCCAGCAGCTTATTCTATTACTCCGGACAGCACAACAATGAGCAGTTCTTC,CASSLFYYSGQHNNEQFF
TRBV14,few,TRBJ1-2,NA,TGTGCCAGCAGCCAAGGAGGACATTCTAACTATGGCTACACCTTC,CASSQGGHSNYGYTF
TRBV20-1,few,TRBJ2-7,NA,TGCAGTGCTAAAGGGTCAGTCTTCTCCGGGGCGTACGAGCAGTACTTC,CSAKGSVFSGAYEQYF
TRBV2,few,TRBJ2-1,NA,TGTGCCAGCAGCGGGGGCCCGAGCTCCTACAATGAGCAGTTCTTC,CASSGGPSSYNEQFF